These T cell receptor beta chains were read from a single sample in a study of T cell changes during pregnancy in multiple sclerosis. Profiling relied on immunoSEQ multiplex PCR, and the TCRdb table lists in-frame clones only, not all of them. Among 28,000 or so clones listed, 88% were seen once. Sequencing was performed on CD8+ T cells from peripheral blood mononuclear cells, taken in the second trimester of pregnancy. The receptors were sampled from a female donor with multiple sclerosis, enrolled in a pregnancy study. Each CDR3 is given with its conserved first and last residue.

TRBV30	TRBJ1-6	CASLRGPNSPLHF
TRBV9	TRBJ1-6	CASSLRTGGNSPLHF
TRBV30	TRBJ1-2	CAWSNPRGAYGYTF
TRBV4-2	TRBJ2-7	CASSQPDQGLEQYF
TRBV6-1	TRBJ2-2	CASSATNTGELFF
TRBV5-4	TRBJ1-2	CASSQTGTGIYGYTF
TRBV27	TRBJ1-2	CASSFNPRLSGGYTF
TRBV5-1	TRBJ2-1	CASSLLGLMKYNEQFF
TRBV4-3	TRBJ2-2	CASSQVRGEGTGELFF
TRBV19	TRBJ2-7	CASSIDGGVSGASYEQYF
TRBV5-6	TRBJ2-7	CASSLGLAREQYF
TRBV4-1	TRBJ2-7	CASSQDMTASAGQYF
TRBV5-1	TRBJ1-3	CASSTGGKLRGNTIYF
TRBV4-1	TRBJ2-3	CASSLVAAGGPTDTQYF
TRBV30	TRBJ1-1	CAWSPGGGDTEAFF
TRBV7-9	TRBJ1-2	CASSYGAGAQSGYTF
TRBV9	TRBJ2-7	CASSVLSRGEQYF
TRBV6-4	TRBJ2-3	CASSTSGGADTQYF
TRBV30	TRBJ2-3	CACSPGTGDHADTQYF
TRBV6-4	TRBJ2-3	CASSDSASTDTQYF
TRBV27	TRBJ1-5	CASSFYSNQPQHF
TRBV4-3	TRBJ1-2	CASSLAEDSSFNYGYTF
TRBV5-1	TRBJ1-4	CASSQHARGDEKLFF
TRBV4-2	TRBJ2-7	CASSQDGLAGGYEQYF
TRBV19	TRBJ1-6	CATTGTAMSPLHF
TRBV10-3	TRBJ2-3	CAIRGYVAGGRTDTQYF
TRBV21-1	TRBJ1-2	CASSKAGDRASLYGYTF
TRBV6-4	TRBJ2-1	CASSDSAGGPYNEQFF
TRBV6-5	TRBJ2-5	CASSYGQPQETQYF
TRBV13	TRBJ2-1	CASSPQVGSYNEQFF
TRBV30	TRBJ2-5	CAWSLGPGDAETQYF
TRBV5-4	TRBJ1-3	CASSTPGTDAGNTIYF
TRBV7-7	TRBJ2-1	CASSLTSGGAEQFF
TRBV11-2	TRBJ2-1	CASSLESGLVYNEQFF
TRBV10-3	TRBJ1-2	CAISPVGQPTYTF
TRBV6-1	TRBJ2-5	CASSEFRGRQETQYF
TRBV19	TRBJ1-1	CASSYDGGATEAFF
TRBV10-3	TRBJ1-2	CAISRPGQGDNYGYTF
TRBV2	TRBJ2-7	CATTVGDSVGEQYF
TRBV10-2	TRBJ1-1	CASSVTGRATEAFF